The rows below give T cell receptor beta chains drawn from one sample of a study of T cell responses to AZD1222 COVID-19 vaccine. TCRdb's copy holds only in-frame clones and misses some; the assay was immunoSEQ multiplex PCR. There are some 170,000 clones in the sample; about 92% occur only once, and roughly 1% lies in the top ten. Sequenced here: peripheral blood, sampled on day 0 of AZD1222 vaccination. Every receptor here comes from an adult in good health. Both conserved end residues are part of each CDR3. D genes are given only for firm matches. Only part of the rows carry a size: once, few, many, or a class if the clone is expanded.

abundance: -
len: 16
d_gene: -
j_gene: TRBJ2-2
v_gene: TRBV5-1
CDR3aa: CASSLVPGTNTGELFF
CDR3nt: TGCGCCAGCAGCTTGGTTCCAGGGACGAACACCGGGGAGCTGTTTTTT

abundance: -
len: 15
d_gene: -
j_gene: TRBJ2-1
v_gene: TRBV7-3
CDR3aa: CASSLRGGRYNEQFF
CDR3nt: TGTGCCAGCAGCTTACGCGGGGGCCGCTACAATGAGCAGTTCTTC

abundance: -
len: 13
d_gene: -
j_gene: TRBJ2-7
v_gene: TRBV4-1
CDR3aa: CASSGGFNYEQYF
CDR3nt: TGCGCCAGCAGCGGCGGGTTCAACTACGAGCAGTACTTC

abundance: -
len: 14
d_gene: TRBD1
j_gene: TRBJ2-3
v_gene: TRBV30
CDR3aa: CAWSVTGTGNTQYF
CDR3nt: TGTGCCTGGAGTGTCACCGGGACAGGGAATACGCAGTATTTT

abundance: -
len: 14
d_gene: TRBD2
j_gene: TRBJ2-1
v_gene: TRBV10-2
CDR3aa: CASSSGTSGGIRFF
CDR3nt: TGCGCCAGCAGTAGCGGGACTAGCGGGGGGATTCGGTTCTTC

abundance: -
len: 14
d_gene: -
j_gene: TRBJ1-2
v_gene: TRBV5-4
CDR3aa: CASSPDSTNYGYTF
CDR3nt: TGTGCCAGCAGCCCGGACAGTACTAACTATGGCTACACCTTC

abundance: -
len: 14
d_gene: TRBD1
j_gene: TRBJ1-6
v_gene: TRBV7-2
CDR3aa: CASSWDRKNSPLHF
CDR3nt: TGTGCCAGCAGCTGGGACAGGAAAAATTCACCCCTCCACTTT

abundance: -
len: 15
d_gene: -
j_gene: TRBJ1-2
v_gene: TRBV18
CDR3aa: CASSPRQEGVDGYTF
CDR3nt: TGTGCCAGCTCACCCCGCCAGGAGGGGGTGGATGGCTACACCTTC

abundance: -
len: 16
d_gene: -
j_gene: TRBJ1-2
v_gene: TRBV11-2
CDR3aa: CASSLAPGGTYYGYTF
CDR3nt: TGTGCCAGCAGCTTAGCTCCAGGCGGAACCTACTATGGCTACACCTTC

abundance: once
len: 14
d_gene: TRBD1
j_gene: TRBJ1-2
v_gene: TRBV2
CDR3aa: CASSEQGAHYGYTF
CDR3nt: TGTGCCAGCAGTGAACAGGGGGCCCACTATGGCTACACCTTC

abundance: -
len: 14
d_gene: -
j_gene: TRBJ1-5
v_gene: TRBV27
CDR3aa: CASSFGAGNQPQHF
CDR3nt: TGTGCCAGCAGTTTCGGAGCCGGAAATCAGCCCCAGCATTTT

abundance: few
len: 15
d_gene: -
j_gene: TRBJ2-7
v_gene: TRBV4-2
CDR3aa: CASSVVGEGGEEQYF
CDR3nt: TGTGCCAGCAGCGTTGTGGGCGAGGGGGGCGAGGAGCAGTACTTC

abundance: -
len: 17
d_gene: -
j_gene: TRBJ2-1
v_gene: TRBV10-1
CDR3aa: CASSDVGRGRSYNEQFF
CDR3nt: TGCGCCAGCAGTGATGTCGGGCGGGGACGCTCGTACAATGAGCAGTTCTTC

abundance: -
len: 14
d_gene: TRBD1
j_gene: TRBJ1-5
v_gene: TRBV7-2
CDR3aa: CASSPGQGGQPQHF
CDR3nt: TGTGCCAGCAGCCCGGGACAGGGGGGTCAGCCCCAGCATTTT

abundance: -
len: 15
d_gene: TRBD1
j_gene: TRBJ1-3
v_gene: TRBV5-1
CDR3aa: CASSLDGTGRNTIYF
CDR3nt: TGCGCCAGCAGCTTGGACGGGACAGGGAGAAACACCATATATTTT

abundance: once
len: 16
d_gene: -
j_gene: TRBJ1-1
v_gene: TRBV18
CDR3aa: CASSLYSDSRSPEAFF
CDR3nt: TGTGCCAGCTCGCTATACAGCGACTCCCGCTCCCCCGAAGCTTTCTTT

abundance: -
len: 13
d_gene: -
j_gene: TRBJ1-5
v_gene: TRBV7-8
CDR3aa: CASSGQFNQPQHF
CDR3nt: TGTGCCAGCAGCGGACAGTTCAATCAGCCCCAGCATTTT

abundance: -
len: 14
d_gene: -
j_gene: TRBJ2-1
v_gene: TRBV7-9
CDR3aa: CATTPVSLYNEQFF
CDR3nt: -

abundance: -
len: 11
d_gene: -
j_gene: TRBJ2-3
v_gene: TRBV30
CDR3aa: CAWSLSDTQYF
CDR3nt: TGTGCCTGGAGTCTATCTGATACGCAGTATTTT

abundance: -
len: 15
d_gene: TRBD2
j_gene: TRBJ2-7
v_gene: TRBV7-9
CDR3aa: CASSLAGAGAYEQYF
CDR3nt: TGTGCCAGCAGCTTAGCAGGAGCGGGGGCCTACGAGCAGTACTTC

abundance: -
len: 15
d_gene: -
j_gene: TRBJ1-5
v_gene: TRBV19
CDR3aa: CASSMGGGSNQPQHF
CDR3nt: TGTGCCAGTAGTATGGGAGGGGGTAGCAATCAGCCCCAGCATTTT

abundance: -
len: 14
d_gene: -
j_gene: TRBJ1-1
v_gene: TRBV7-9
CDR3aa: CASSLQGIPNEAFF
CDR3nt: TGTGCCAGCAGCTTACAGGGGATACCCAACGAAGCTTTCTTT

abundance: once
len: 12
d_gene: TRBD1
j_gene: TRBJ2-7
v_gene: TRBV12-3/TRBV12-4
CDR3aa: CASRARGREQYF
CDR3nt: TGTGCCAGCAGAGCTAGGGGGCGCGAGCAGTACTTC

abundance: -
len: 16
d_gene: -
j_gene: TRBJ2-6
v_gene: TRBV2
CDR3aa: CASRGGDSPEANVLTF
CDR3nt: TGTGCCAGCAGGGGAGGGGACAGTCCTGAGGCCAACGTCCTGACTTTC

abundance: -
len: 13
d_gene: -
j_gene: TRBJ1-2
v_gene: TRBV28
CDR3aa: CASSWAADYGYTF
CDR3nt: TGTGCCAGCAGTTGGGCAGCTGACTATGGCTACACCTTC

abundance: once
len: 15
d_gene: TRBD1
j_gene: TRBJ2-2
v_gene: TRBV7-9
CDR3aa: CASSPLGQGPGKLFF
CDR3nt: TGTGCCAGCAGCCCACTGGGACAGGGCCCGGGGAAGCTGTTTTTT

abundance: -
len: 14
d_gene: -
j_gene: TRBJ1-4
v_gene: TRBV18
CDR3aa: CASSPSGVNEKLFF
CDR3nt: TGTGCCAGCTCACCATCGGGGGTTAATGAAAAACTGTTTTTT

abundance: -
len: 15
d_gene: TRBD2
j_gene: TRBJ2-3
v_gene: TRBV9
CDR3aa: CASSAGTSGTDTQYF
CDR3nt: TGTGCCAGCAGCGCTGGGACTAGCGGAACAGATACGCAGTATTTT